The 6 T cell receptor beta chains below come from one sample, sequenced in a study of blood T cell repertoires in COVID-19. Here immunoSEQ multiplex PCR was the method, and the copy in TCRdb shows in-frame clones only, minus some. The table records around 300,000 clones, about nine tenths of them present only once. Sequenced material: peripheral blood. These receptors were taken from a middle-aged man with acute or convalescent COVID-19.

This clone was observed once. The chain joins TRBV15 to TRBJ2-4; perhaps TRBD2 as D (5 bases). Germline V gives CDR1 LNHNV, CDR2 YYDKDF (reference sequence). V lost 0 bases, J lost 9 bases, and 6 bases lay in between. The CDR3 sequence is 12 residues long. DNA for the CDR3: TGTGCCACCAGCAGAGACAGCGGCATTCAGTACTTC. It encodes CATSRDSGIQYF. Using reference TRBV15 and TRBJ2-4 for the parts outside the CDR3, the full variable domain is DAMVIQNPRYQVTQFGKPVTLSCSQTLNHNVMYWYQQKSSQAPKLLFHYYDKDFNNEADTPDNFQSRRPNTSFCFLDIRSPGLGDTAMYLCATSRDSGIQYFGAGTRLSVL.

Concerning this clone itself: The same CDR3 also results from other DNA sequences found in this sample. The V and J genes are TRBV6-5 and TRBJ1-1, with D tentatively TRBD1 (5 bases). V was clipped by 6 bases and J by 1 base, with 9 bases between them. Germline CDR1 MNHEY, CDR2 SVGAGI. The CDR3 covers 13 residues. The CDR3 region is CASSLTGNTEAFF. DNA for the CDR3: TGTGCCAGCAGCTTAACAGGGAACACTGAAGCTTTCTTT.

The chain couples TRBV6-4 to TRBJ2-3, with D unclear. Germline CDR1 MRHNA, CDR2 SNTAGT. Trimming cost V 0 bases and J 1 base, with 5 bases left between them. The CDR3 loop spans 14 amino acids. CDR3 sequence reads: CASSDSRGTDTQYF. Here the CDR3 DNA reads TGTGCCAGCAGTGACTCTCGGGGCACAGATACGCAGTATTTT.

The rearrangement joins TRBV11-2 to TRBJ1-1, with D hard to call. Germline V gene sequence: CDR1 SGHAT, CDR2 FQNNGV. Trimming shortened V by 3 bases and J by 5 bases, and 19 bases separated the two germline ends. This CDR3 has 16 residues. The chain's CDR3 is CASSFTHPGVGTEAFF. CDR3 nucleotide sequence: TGTGCCAGCAGCTTTACCCACCCGGGTGTCGGGACTGAAGCTTTCTTT.

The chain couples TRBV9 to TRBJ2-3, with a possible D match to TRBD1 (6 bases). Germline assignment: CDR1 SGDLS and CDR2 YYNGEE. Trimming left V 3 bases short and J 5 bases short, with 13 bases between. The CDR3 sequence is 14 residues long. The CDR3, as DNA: TGTGCCAGCAGCGCCAGGGGATGGGAAGATACGCAGTATTTT. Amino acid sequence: CASSARGWEDTQYF.

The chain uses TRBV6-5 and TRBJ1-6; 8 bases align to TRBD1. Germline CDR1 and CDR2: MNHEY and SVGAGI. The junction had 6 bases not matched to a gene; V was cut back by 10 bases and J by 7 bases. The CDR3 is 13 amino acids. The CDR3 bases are TGTGCCACCCGGACAGGGACCAATTCACCCCTCCACTTT. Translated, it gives CATRTGTNSPLHF.